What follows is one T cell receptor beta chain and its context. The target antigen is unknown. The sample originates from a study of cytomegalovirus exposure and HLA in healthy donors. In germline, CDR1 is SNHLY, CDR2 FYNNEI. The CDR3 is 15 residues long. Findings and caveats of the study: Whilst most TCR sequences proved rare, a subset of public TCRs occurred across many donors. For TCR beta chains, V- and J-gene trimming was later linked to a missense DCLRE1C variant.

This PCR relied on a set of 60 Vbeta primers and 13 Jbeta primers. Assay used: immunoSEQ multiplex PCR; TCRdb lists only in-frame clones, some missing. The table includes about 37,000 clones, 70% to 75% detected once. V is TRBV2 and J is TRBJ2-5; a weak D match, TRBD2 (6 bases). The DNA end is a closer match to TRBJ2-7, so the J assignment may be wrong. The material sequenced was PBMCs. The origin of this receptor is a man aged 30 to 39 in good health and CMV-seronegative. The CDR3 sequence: CASTELAARTYEQYF. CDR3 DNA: TGTGCCAGCACAGAGTTAGCGGCTCGCACCTACGAGCAGTACTTC.